This TCR beta chain was documented in a study of cytomegalovirus exposure and HLA in healthy donors (dated by TCRdb to the late 2010s). About the full investigation: According to an earlier analysis of 550 to 750 of the donors, about 179 million T cells yielded 117 million unique TCR beta sequences and around 300 Gb of sequence data. A few DR-DQ haplotypes were handled as single units for association and clustering because linkage in the cohort was strong. In a later genetic analysis, genome-wide SNP genotypes for about three fifths of the 666 donors were used, and that subset was treated as a discovery cohort. Of the approximately 400 genotyped donors, about 80% fell in the genetic ancestry cluster associated with self-reported Caucasian donors. The study profiled the T cell repertoires of 666 subjects by immunosequencing and related them to cytomegalovirus serostatus. An early release covering about 600 HLA-typed donors comprised approximately 300 gigabases of sequencing data and around 80 million unique TCR sequences. Donor age, sex, ethnicity and CMV serostatus were compiled alongside the repertoire data. A separate validation cohort of roughly 130 different subjects was used in addition to the roughly 700-subject first cohort. Class I and class II HLA loci were covered by the typing at four-digit resolution. Every repertoire in the discovery cohort had been generated on one and the same sequencing platform. The aim of the study was to test whether cataloging public T cell receptors could identify signatures of past pathogen exposure. To study patterns of TCR occurrence, a later analysis re-analyzed previously published TCR beta repertoires from 666 donors and added high-resolution HLA genotyping. On average, 235,054 unique TCR beta nucleotide sequences were sequenced per donor among about 400 genotyped donors of the cohort, with 15% to 20% of those sequences being non-productive. The study combined high-throughput TCR immunosequencing, statistical association of individual TCRs with disease status, and machine learning to predict cytomegalovirus infection status. To decide whether each TCR beta V gene segment behaved as functional or pseudogenic, an earlier analysis of fewer than 750 of the donors relied on high-throughput TCR beta sequencing. Typing coverage differed by locus: A, B, C, DRB1 and DQB1 were typed in roughly 620-630 donors, DQA1 in about 510, DPA1 in 606, and DPB1 in just under 480. Rather than drawing on any new phenotypic data, the later analysis identified candidate immune exposures from TCR beta sequences and the way those sequences occurred across donors. Study-level results and caveats: Cytomegalovirus status was reported to be diagnosed by the classifier with high specificity and sensitivity in both the original and validation cohorts. A later analysis reported that several top co-occurrence clusters appeared linked to parvovirus B19, influenza, CMV and Epstein-Barr virus. According to a later analysis, TCR association rates differed among HLA loci, with DRB1 alleles showing the most associated TCRs and HLA-C alleles showing the fewest. Roughly uniform sequencing depth across donors was assumed in presence/absence analyses, although this assumption may not hold. A later genetic analysis reported fewer N-insertions in productive TCRs among donors in an Asian-associated ancestry cluster than the roughly 700-donor mean. A later analysis found that most CMV-associated TCR beta chains appeared HLA-restricted, with HLA associations seemingly driven largely by CMV exposure. Because counts were too low, around 17 rarely observed V segments, including chromosome 9 orphons, were left out of the earlier analysis of about 620 of the donors. The study listed 150 to 200 TCR beta chains as associated with cytomegalovirus. Strong co-occurrence of HLA alleles, especially DR and DQ, made assigning TCR associations to individual alleles difficult. In a later genetic analysis, a missense DCLRE1C variant was associated with V-gene and J-gene trimming of TCR beta chains, and the association was replicated in an independent cohort. An earlier analysis of approximately 530 of the donors showed that most TCR beta V segments appeared in productive rearrangements either about 90% or about 30% of the time, which broadly matched IMGT annotations. In a later analysis, HLA-associated TCR beta chains were found to be more clonally expanded and to have lower generation probabilities than equally common non-associated chains. A further reported finding was that TCR beta sequences accurately predicted the HLA-A and HLA-B alleles for most subjects in the first cohort. Specific HLA alleles were associated with around 18,000 TCR beta sequences at a false discovery rate of 0.05 in a later analysis. According to the authors, the approach could potentially be generalized to other disease states and immunological phenotypes. The only immune exposure information available for the cohort was CMV serostatus. This cohort had only TCR beta chains sequenced, and the lack of alpha or paired-chain data limited which features could be detected. Linkage disequilibrium might explain the correlated functional status among segregating V segments, but an unknown experimental factor could not be excluded. A few of the identified cytomegalovirus-associated TCR beta chains were confirmed in vitro to be specific for cytomegalovirus antigens. While some public TCRs were present in many individuals, most TCR sequences turned up only very rarely across donors. Because HLA typing was unavailable for some donors at each locus, only the typed subset was used in association tests. A cluster of highly shared sequence variants was judged likely to be a technical artifact of the sequencing pipeline. Some IMGT-functional V segments, including TRBV6-2 and TRBV6-3, could not be told apart with the 87-base-pair reads, so those segments were excluded.

With respect to this clone: The antigen this receptor binds is unknown. Within one base of it there is no much larger clone, and no base qualities were kept.

The method was the immunoSEQ multiplex PCR assay. A mixture of 60 forward primers for TCR Vbeta segments and 13 reverse primers for TCR Jbeta segments was used in the multiplex PCR. Amplification of the CDR3 region of rearranged TCR beta genes was performed with a multiplex PCR assay on genomic DNA. On the Illumina HiSeq System, the amplified TCR beta libraries were sequenced as 87-base-pair reads. The published analysis was carried out like this. A later analysis tallied tens of millions of unique TCR beta chains across the 650 to 750 repertoires, and some 10 million of those chains were shared by two or more donors. To remove PCR and sequencing errors, raw reads were error-corrected and collapsed into unique sequences using a nearest-neighbor algorithm that merged closely related sequences. V, D and J gene segments were assigned by aligning CDR3 sequences to IMGT reference sequences. For a sequence to be retained, a match of at least six nucleotides was required to both a V gene segment and a J gene segment. Rearrangements were classified as productive when the CDR3 lacked stop codons and remained in frame with V and J, and all other rearrangements were classified as non-productive. Following IMGT convention, CDR3 was defined as the stretch from the second conserved V-encoded cysteine to the conserved J-encoded phenylalanine. The earlier analysis of roughly 590 of the donors excluded any sequence lacking an unambiguous match to a single V gene segment. In an earlier analysis of almost 600 of the donors, a V segment was called functional when productive rearrangements were above 56.7%, and segregating when the standard deviation between donors exceeded 5%. To diagnose cytomegalovirus status from the catalog of TCR beta chain sequences, a statistical classification framework was built. In a later analysis, TCR nucleotide sequences were compared against IMGT/GENE-DB human TR gene sequences so that V and J genes could be assigned. Using the TCRdist pipeline, a later analysis assigned CDR3 sequences along with most-parsimonious VDJ recombination scenarios. In a later analysis, every TCR beta chain was defined by the combination of its CDR3 amino acid sequence and its V-gene family, and reads without a unique V-gene family were dropped. In a later analysis, 450 to 600 highly shared, low-generation-probability nucleotide sequences were removed to address suspected cross-contamination and a sequencing artifact. A later analysis calculated a clonal expansion index for each public chain from normalized within-repertoire ranks of inferred template counts. In a later analysis, generation probabilities were computed using a VDJ recombination model fitted to out-of-frame rearrangements, and the results were checked against IGoR. In a later analysis, TCR-TCR, TCR-HLA and TCR-CMV co-occurrence was scored with hypergeometric tests, and a repertoire-size bias correction was applied to TCR pairs. To estimate false discovery rates, a later analysis permuted the HLA or CMV assignments 20 times. In a later analysis, co-occurring TCRs were grouped with DBSCAN, and TCRdist sequence similarity was added when clustering was performed within HLA-allele-positive subsets. For co-occurrence clustering, repertoires with fewer than 30,000 or more than 120,000 public chains were excluded, along with roughly 5 repertoires with anomalous nucleotide sharing. The table comes from immuneACCESS by way of TCRdb, which keeps in-frame sequences with V and J called. Part of the clones is missing from these tables; in studies checked, under half for an unresolved V gene and the rest for unknown reasons. V and J calls plus clone size are reproduced from that table; the DNA served to infer D and trimming. Across this sample there are over 110,000 clones, with approximately 80% seen only once. Approximately 5.6% of the sample lies in the top ten.

V was cut back by 5 bases and J by 3 bases, leaving a gap of 7 bases between them. The germline V gene encodes CDR1 MDHEN and CDR2 SYDVKM. Its CDR3 holds 12 amino acids, cysteine through phenylalanine. The CDR3 DNA has 36 bases and is translated from base 1. The cohort was made up of 650 to 700 healthy bone marrow donors. Cohort members were all nominally healthy when sampled, although unrecorded immune exposures were likely present. The donor tested CMV seropositive and was one of the 289 seropositive cohort members. A peripheral blood sample was provided by each donor, and peripheral blood mononuclear cells were used for TCR beta sequencing. Genomic DNA was extracted from the blood cell samples with the Qiagen DNeasy Blood Extraction Kit.

The clonotype was recovered from a woman aged 40 to 50 in good health and CMV-seropositive. The chain joins TRBV28 to TRBJ1-1; no D segment can be confidently identified. Material: PBMCs. The CDR3 here reads CASSQLDTEAFF. The bases are TGTGCCAGCAGTCAGTTGGACACTGAAGCTTTCTTT.